The 19 T cell receptor beta chains listed next were all sequenced from one sample in a study of CD8+CD57+ T cells in acquired aplastic anemia. The patients chosen for sequencing had shown expansion of CD8+CD57+ cells (detected by flow cytometry). For CDR3 and TCR beta VDJ profiling, genomic DNA was the template used. TCRdb called the reads again in MiXCR, with one record for every CDR3 protein. The table has roughly 98,000 distinct CDR3 sequences, around 70% seen once; the top ten hold approximately 60%. The material sequenced was sorted CD4+, CD8+, or CD8+CD57+ T cells (not recorded which) from PBMCs. The receptors stem from a human donor with aplastic anemia.

This clonotype was seen a handful of times. The chain has TRBV25-1 and TRBJ2-1; D tentatively fits TRBD1 or TRBD2 (5 bases each). Germline CDR1 MGHDK, CDR2 SYGVNS. The length of the CDR3 is 15 residues. V was pared by 4 bases and J by 2 bases, with 12 bases between. The CDR3 reads CASSAPGPAYNEQFF. In nucleotides, the CDR3 is TGTGCCAGCAGTGCACCGGGACCAGCCTACAATGAGCAGTTCTTC. Using reference TRBV25-1 and TRBJ2-1 for the parts outside the CDR3, the full variable domain is EADIYQTPRYLVIGTGKKITLECSQTMGHDKMYWYQQDPGMELHLIHYSYGVNSTEKGDLSSESTVSRIRTEHFPLTLESARPSHTSQYLCASSAPGPAYNEQFFGPGTRLTVL.

The V and J genes are TRBV10-3 and TRBJ2-7; no reliable D call. Germline V gene lookup returns CDR1 ENHRY and CDR2 SYGVKD. The CDR3 is 14 residues long. Trimming stripped 0 bases from V and 5 bases from J, with 11 bases between. CDR3 in amino acids: CAISESSPLDEQYF. As DNA, the CDR3 is TGTGCCATCAGTGAGTCGAGTCCCCTCGACGAGCAGTACTTC.

J is TRBJ2-7 and V is TRBV20-1, with 7 nucleotides matching TRBD1. Germline-derived CDR1 and CDR2 are DFQATT and SNEGSKA (reference sequence). CDR3 length equals 13 residues. Trimming removed 2 bases from V and 2 bases from J; junction bases left unmatched: 3. The CDR3 DNA reads TGCAGTGCTAGACGGGACAGAGCCTACGAGCAGTACTTC. Amino acid sequence: CSARRDRAYEQYF.

This chain links TRBV10-3 with TRBJ1-2; D unresolved. Germline V gene sequence: CDR1 ENHRY, CDR2 SYGVKD. The germline V and J ends were trimmed by 2 bases and 5 bases, with 15 bases remaining between them. The CDR3 has 15 amino acids. CDR3 nucleotides: TGTGCCATCAGTGAGAGGAGTGGTAAGGCATATGGCTACACCTTC. Protein sequence: CAISERSGKAYGYTF.

The chain joins TRBV29-1 to TRBJ2-5; no definite D call. V gave up 0 bases and J gave up 5 bases, with 7 bases separating them. This CDR3 comprises 12 residues. Germline CDR1 SQVTM, CDR2 ANQGSEA. CDR3: CSVEDGSETQYF. The CDR3 nucleotides read TGCAGCGTTGAAGACGGATCCGAGACCCAGTACTTC.

The chain uses TRBV20-1 and TRBJ2-2; D not resolved. Germline V CDR1 and CDR2: DFQATT, SNEGSKA (reference sequence). The ends were cut back, 3 bases at V and 5 bases at J, with 4 bases in the middle. The CDR3 totals 11 residues. CDR3 DNA sequence: TGCAGTGCTAGGAGGACCGGGGAGCTGTTTTTT. Protein sequence: CSARRTGELFF.

The chain recombines TRBV9 with TRBJ1-6; 7 nucleotides line up with TRBD1. Trimming removed 1 base from V and 11 bases from J; junction bases left unmatched: 6. Germline V gene data show CDR1 as SGDLS and CDR2 as YYNGEE. The CDR3 extends over 14 amino acids. The DNA of the CDR3 is TGTGCCAGCAGCGTACAGGACAGGACGACACCCCTCCACTTT. Translation gives CASSVQDRTTPLHF.

This clonotype was seen at least ten times. The rearrangement joins TRBV20-1 to TRBJ2-3; TRBD1 matches 7 bases. Losses at the gene ends were 2 bases for V and 7 bases for J; bases not matched to a gene: 12. CDR3 length: 15 residues. Germline CDR1 reads DFQATT; CDR2 reads SNEGSKA (reference sequence). The CDR3 DNA is TGCAGTGCTAGACAAAACAGGGGTGGATTATATACGCAGTATTTT. This codes for CSARQNRGGLYTQYF.

The chain has TRBV24-1 and TRBJ1-5, with no clear D. Deletions cut 3 bases from V and 6 bases from J, with 11 bases between. The germline CDR1 and CDR2 sequences are KGHDR and SFDVKD. This CDR3 comprises 14 residues. The CDR3 sequence is CATSDPQAGQPQHF. CDR3 DNA: TGTGCCACCAGTGATCCCCAGGCGGGTCAGCCCCAGCATTTT.

This clonotype was seen only a few times. The rearrangement links TRBV7-9 to TRBJ1-6, with D possibly matching TRBD1 (5 bases). The CDR3 is made up of 13 amino acids. CDR1 is SEHNR and CDR2 is FQNEAQ in the germline V gene (reference sequence). Deletions cut 5 bases from V and 4 bases from J, with 6 bases between. CDR3 protein: CASSRGYNSPLHF. CDR3 sequence (DNA): TGTGCCAGCAGCCGGGGGTATAATTCACCCCTCCACTTT.

The chain carries TRBV5-5 and TRBJ2-7, with TRBD1 matching 11 bases. J was trimmed by 1 base and V by 1 base; bases with no gene match: 1. The CDR3 runs to 15 residues. CDR1 is SGHKS and CDR2 is YYEKEE in the germline V gene (reference sequence). In DNA form, the CDR3 reads TGTGCCAGCAGCTTGAGGGACAGGGGGTCCTACGAGCAGTACTTC. Its translation is CASSLRDRGSYEQYF.

This sequence joins TRBV7-9 and TRBJ1-1, with D unresolved. The length of the CDR3 is 12 residues. Germline V gene data show CDR1 as SEHNR and CDR2 as FQNEAQ (reference sequence). Trimming pared 2 bases from V and 5 bases from J, leaving 6 bases between. The CDR3 DNA sequence: TGTGCCAGCAGCTTACGTTGGACTGAAGCTTTCTTT. Its translation: CASSLRWTEAFF.

The sample holds many counts of this clonotype. V gene TRBV20-1 combines with J gene TRBJ2-7; the match to TRBD2 covers 9 bases. This CDR3 has 16 amino acids. Germline lookup yields CDR1 DFQATT and CDR2 SNEGSKA (reference sequence). J lost 3 bases, V lost 0 bases, and 9 bases had no gene match. CDR3 nucleotide sequence: TGCAGTGCTAGAGATACCCTAGCGGGAAGCGACTACGAGCAGTACTTC. Translated, it gives CSARDTLAGSDYEQYF.

The chain couples TRBV20-1 to TRBJ2-7, with TRBD2 as a possible D gene (5 bases). The CDR3 covers 13 residues. The germline V gene encodes CDR1 DFQATT and CDR2 SNEGSKA (reference sequence). The V and J ends lost 6 bases and 2 bases respectively, with 14 bases between them. The CDR3 loop is CSALRAATYEQYF. The DNA of the CDR3 is TGCAGTGCCCTGCGAGCGGCCACCTACGAGCAGTACTTC.

In nucleotides, the CDR3 is TGCAGTGCTCCAACGTCCGGACAGACCAACTATGGCTACACCTTC. It encodes CSAPTSGQTNYGYTF. The chain has TRBV20-1 and TRBJ1-2, with D perhaps TRBD1 (6 bases). Germline lookup yields CDR1 DFQATT and CDR2 SNEGSKA (reference sequence). The CDR3 consists of 15 residues. The V end was cut by 5 bases, the J end by 2 bases, with 18 bases between.

The genes are TRBV20-1 and TRBJ2-1; D unresolved. The germline V gene has CDR1 DFQATT and CDR2 SNEGSKA (reference sequence). The CDR3 is made up of 14 amino acids. V was pared by 0 bases and J by 8 bases, with 14 bases between. CDR3 DNA: TGCAGTGCTAGAGATATGGCACCAACCGATGAGCAGTTCTTC. Amino acids: CSARDMAPTDEQFF.

This clonotype is medium-sized. The chain links TRBV15 to TRBJ2-1; the D is unclear. Trimming left V 1 base short and J 0 bases short, with 7 bases between. CDR3 length equals 15 residues. The germline gives CDR1 LNHNV, CDR2 YYDKDF (reference sequence). CDR3 bases: TGTGCCACCAGCAGAGCAGCTAACTCCTACAATGAGCAGTTCTTC. Its protein is CATSRAANSYNEQFF. The variable domain in full, with the rest retrieved from reference TRBV15 and TRBJ2-1, is DAMVIQNPRYQVTQFGKPVTLSCSQTLNHNVMYWYQQKSSQAPKLLFHYYDKDFNNEADTPDNFQSRRPNTSFCFLDIRSPGLGDTAMYLCATSRAANSYNEQFFGPGTRLTVL.

The chain employs TRBV25-1 and TRBJ1-4, with D possibly being TRBD1 (5 bases). The CDR3 contains 15 residues. Germline CDR1 and CDR2: MGHDK and SYGVNS. Trimming took off 3 bases at V and 4 bases at J, with 12 bases between the two ends. The CDR3 is CASSESGLLNEKLFF. CDR3 sequence (DNA): TGTGCCAGCAGTGAGTCAGGGTTACTTAATGAAAAACTGTTTTTT.

The rearrangement links TRBV9 to TRBJ2-7; 7 bases are a match to TRBD1. This CDR3 has 16 residues. Germline CDR1 reads SGDLS; CDR2 reads YYNGEE. Trimming took 4 bases from V and 7 from J; bases not matched to a gene: 17. The CDR3, as DNA: TGTGCCAGCAGCCTCGCAGGGGGAACCACACCTACAGAGCAGTACTTC. It codes for CASSLAGGTTPTEQYF. Based on the CDR3 plus reference TRBV9 and TRBJ2-7, the full variable domain is DSGVTQTPKHLITATGQRVTLRCSPRSGDLSVYWYQQSLDQGLQFLIQYYNGEERAKGNILERFSAQQFPDLHSELNLSSLELGDSALYFCASSLAGGTTPTEQYFGPGTRLTVT.